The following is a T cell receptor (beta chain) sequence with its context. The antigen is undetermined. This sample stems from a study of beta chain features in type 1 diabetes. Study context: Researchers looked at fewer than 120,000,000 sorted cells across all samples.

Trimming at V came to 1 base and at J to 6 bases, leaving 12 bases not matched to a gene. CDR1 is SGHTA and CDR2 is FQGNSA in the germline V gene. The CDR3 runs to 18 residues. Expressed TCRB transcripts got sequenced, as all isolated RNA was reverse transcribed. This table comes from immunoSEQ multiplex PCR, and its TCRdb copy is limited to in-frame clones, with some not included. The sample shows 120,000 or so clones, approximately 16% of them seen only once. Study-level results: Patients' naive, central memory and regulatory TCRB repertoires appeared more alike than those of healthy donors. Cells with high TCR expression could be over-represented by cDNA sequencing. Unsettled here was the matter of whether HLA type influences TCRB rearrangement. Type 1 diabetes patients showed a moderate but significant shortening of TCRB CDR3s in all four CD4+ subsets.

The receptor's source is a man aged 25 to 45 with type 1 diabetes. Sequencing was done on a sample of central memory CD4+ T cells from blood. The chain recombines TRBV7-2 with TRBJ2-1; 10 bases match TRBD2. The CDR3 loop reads CASSLVGVLAGEGNEQFF. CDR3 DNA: TGTGCCAGCAGCTTAGTAGGAGTTCTAGCGGGGGAGGGCAATGAGCAGTTCTTC.